The source of this T cell receptor (beta chain) is a study of prognosis after radiotherapy for stage I lung cancer. This clonotype has at least ten counts. Amplification of the TCR beta CDR3 (from genomic DNA) was done by two-round multiplex PCR. First-round PCR used primers specific to each TRBV and TRBJ gene. TCRdb reprocessed the multiplex PCR reads with MiXCR, giving one entry per CDR3 protein. Seen here are 14,000 or so distinct CDR3 sequences, 37% observed once, and the top ten hold less than 45%. The germline V gene encodes CDR1 SGHDN and CDR2 FVKESK. V lost 3 bases and J 3 bases, leaving 17 bases between the germline ends. CDR3 length: 16 residues.

This clonotype was obtained from a donor aged 50 or older with non-small cell lung cancer. The chain combines TRBV14 with TRBJ1-1; TRBD1 is a possible D gene (6 bases). Sequenced here: PBMCs, sampled before or after stereotactic body radiation therapy (not recorded which). Here the CDR3 DNA reads TGTGCCAGCAGCCACGGAACAGGGACTATGGACACTGAAGCTTTCTTT. Its protein is CASSHGTGTMDTEAFF.